This TCR beta chain was identified during a study of shared clonotypes between healthy human individuals. Sequencing was performed with immunoSEQ multiplex PCR; in TCRdb, only in-frame clones are kept and a portion is missing. The sample has 950,000 to 1,100,000 clones, more than 65% seen once. This clonotype originated in a man aged 18 to 29 in good health. Sequencing input: memory CD4+ T cells sorted from blood. Subset given: CD45RA-negative fraction.

This chain's CDR3 is CASSLWVGEKLFF. The CDR3, as DNA: TGTGCCAGCAGCTTATGGGTTGGAGAAAAACTGTTTTTT. This chain connects TRBV7-8 to TRBJ1-4; D is undetermined. The CDR3 has 13 residues. Between the trimmed V and J ends, which lost 2 bases and 8 bases, there was a span of 9 bases. The V gene's germline CDR1 is SGHVS and CDR2 FQNEAQ.